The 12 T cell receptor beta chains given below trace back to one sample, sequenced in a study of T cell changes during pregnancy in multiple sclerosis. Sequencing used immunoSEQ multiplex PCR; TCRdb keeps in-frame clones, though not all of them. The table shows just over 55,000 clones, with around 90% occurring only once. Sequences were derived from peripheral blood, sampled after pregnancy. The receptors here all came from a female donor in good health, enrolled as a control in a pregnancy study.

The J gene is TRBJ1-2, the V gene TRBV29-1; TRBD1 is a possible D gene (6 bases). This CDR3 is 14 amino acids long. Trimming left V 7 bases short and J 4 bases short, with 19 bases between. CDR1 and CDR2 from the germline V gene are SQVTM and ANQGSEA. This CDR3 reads CSARQVDPPYGYTF. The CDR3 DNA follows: TGCAGCGCCCGACAGGTCGACCCCCCCTATGGCTACACCTTC.

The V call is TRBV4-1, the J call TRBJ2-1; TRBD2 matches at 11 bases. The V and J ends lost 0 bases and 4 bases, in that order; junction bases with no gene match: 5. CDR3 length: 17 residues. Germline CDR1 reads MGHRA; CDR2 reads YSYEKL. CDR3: CASSQDRTSGPYNEQFF. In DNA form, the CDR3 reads TGCGCCAGCAGCCAAGATCGGACTAGCGGGCCGTACAATGAGCAGTTCTTC.

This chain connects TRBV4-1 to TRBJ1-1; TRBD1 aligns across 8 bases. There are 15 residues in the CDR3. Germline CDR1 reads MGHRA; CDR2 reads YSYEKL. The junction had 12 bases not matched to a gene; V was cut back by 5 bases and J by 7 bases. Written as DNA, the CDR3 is TGCGCCAGCAGCGCGTCCCAGGGGGCTCTCGGTGAAGCTTTCTTT. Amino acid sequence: CASSASQGALGEAFF.

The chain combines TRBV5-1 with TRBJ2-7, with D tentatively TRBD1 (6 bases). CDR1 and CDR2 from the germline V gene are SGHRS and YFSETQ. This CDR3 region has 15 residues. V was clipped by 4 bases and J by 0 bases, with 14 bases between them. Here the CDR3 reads CASSPGTLLSYEQYF. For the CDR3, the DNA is TGCGCCAGCAGCCCCGGGACACTCCTCTCCTACGAGCAGTACTTC.

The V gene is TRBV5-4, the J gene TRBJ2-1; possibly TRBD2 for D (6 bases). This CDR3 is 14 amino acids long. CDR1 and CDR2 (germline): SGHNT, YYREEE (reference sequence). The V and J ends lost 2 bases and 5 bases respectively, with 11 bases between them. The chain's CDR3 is CASSLDGGDNEQFF. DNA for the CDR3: TGTGCCAGCAGCTTAGACGGAGGGGACAATGAGCAGTTCTTC.

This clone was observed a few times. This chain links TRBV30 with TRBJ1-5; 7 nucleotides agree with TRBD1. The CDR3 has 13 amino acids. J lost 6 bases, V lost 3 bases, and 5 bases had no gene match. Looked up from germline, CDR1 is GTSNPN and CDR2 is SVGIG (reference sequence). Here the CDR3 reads CAWRTGIFQPQHF. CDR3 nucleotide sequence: TGTGCCTGGAGGACAGGGATTTTTCAGCCCCAGCATTTT.

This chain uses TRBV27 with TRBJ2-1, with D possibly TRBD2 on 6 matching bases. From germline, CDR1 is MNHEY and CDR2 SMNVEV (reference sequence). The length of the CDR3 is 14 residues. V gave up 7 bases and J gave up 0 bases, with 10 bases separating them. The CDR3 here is CASMKAGSYNEQFF. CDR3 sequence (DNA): TGTGCCAGCATGAAAGCGGGCTCCTACAATGAGCAGTTCTTC.

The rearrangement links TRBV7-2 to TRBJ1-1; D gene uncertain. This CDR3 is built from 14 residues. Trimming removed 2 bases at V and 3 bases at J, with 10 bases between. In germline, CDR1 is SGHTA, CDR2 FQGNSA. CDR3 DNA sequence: TGTGCCAGCAGCTTACAAGGCGGCGACACTGAAGCTTTCTTT. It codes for CASSLQGGDTEAFF.

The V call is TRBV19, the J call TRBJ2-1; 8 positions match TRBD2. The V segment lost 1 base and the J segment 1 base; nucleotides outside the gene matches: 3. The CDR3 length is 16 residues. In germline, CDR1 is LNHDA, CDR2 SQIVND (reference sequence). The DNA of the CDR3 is TGTGCCAGTAGTATAGCTGGCGGGAGGTCCTACAATGAGCAGTTCTTC. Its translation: CASSIAGGRSYNEQFF.

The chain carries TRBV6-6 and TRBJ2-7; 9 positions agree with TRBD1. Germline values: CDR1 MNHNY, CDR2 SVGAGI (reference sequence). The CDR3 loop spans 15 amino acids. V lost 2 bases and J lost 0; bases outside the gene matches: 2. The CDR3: CASSYTGQGSYEQYF. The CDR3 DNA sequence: TGTGCCAGCAGTTACACGGGACAGGGCTCCTACGAGCAGTACTTC.

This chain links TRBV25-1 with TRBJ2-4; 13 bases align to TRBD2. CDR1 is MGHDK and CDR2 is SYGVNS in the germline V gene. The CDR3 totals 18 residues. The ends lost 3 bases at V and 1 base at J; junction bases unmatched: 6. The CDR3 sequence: CASSDRTSGSEAKNIQYF. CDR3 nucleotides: TGTGCCAGCAGTGACCGGACTAGCGGGAGCGAGGCCAAAAACATTCAGTACTTC.

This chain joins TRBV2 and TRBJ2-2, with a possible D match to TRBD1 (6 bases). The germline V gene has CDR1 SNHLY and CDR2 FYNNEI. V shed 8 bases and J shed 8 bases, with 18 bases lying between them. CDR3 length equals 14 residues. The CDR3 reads CASERNREVGELFF. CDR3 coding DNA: TGTGCCAGCGAAAGGAACAGGGAAGTGGGGGAGCTGTTTTTT.